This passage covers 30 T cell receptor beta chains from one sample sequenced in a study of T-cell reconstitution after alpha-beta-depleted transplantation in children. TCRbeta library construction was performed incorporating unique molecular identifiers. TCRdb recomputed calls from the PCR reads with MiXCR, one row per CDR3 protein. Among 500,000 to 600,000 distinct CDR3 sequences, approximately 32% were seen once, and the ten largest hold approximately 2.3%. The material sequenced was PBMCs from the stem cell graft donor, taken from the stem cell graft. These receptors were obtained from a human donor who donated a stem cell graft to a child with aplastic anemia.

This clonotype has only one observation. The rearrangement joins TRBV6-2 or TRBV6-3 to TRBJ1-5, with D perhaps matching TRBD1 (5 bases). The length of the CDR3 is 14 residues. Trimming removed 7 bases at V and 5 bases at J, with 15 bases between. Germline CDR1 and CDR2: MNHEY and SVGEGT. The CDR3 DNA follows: TGTGCCAGCAAACACCGGGACGGGGATCAGCCCCAGCATTTT. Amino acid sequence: CASKHRDGDQPQHF.

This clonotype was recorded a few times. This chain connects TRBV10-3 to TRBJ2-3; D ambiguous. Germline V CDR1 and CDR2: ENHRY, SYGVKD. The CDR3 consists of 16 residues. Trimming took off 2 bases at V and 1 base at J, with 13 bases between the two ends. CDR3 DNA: TGTGCCATCAGTGAGGGATCACATGCTGGCACAGATACGCAGTATTTT. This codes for CAISEGSHAGTDTQYF.

The DNA for the CDR3 is TGTGCCAGCAGTAGAGGAGCAACTAATGAAAAACTGTTTTTT. Residues: CASSRGATNEKLFF. This chain connects TRBV6-1 to TRBJ1-4, with D hard to call. Germline CDR1 is MNHNS and CDR2 is SASEGT. The V end lost 5 bases, the J end lost 0 bases, and 7 bases lay between the germline ends. This CDR3 is built from 14 residues.

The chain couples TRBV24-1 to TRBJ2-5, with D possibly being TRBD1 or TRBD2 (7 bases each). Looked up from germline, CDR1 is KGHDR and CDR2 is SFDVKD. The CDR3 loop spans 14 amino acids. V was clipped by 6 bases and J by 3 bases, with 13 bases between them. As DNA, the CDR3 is TGTGCCACCAGTAGCAGGGGGGGAGAAGAGACCCAGTACTTC. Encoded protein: CATSSRGGEETQYF.

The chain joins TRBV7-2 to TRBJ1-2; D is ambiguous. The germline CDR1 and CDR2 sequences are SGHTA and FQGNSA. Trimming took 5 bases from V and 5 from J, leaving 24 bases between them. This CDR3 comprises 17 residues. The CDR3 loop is CASSRYPRRRGSYGYTF. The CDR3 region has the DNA TGTGCCAGCAGCAGGTATCCTAGGCGGCGAGGGTCTTATGGCTACACCTTC. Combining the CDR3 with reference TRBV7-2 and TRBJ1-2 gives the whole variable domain GAGVSQSPSNKVTEKGKDVELRCDPISGHTALYWYRQSLGQGLEFLIYFQGNSAPDKSGLPSDRFSAERTGGSVSTLTIQRTQQEDSAVYLCASSRYPRRRGSYGYTFGSGTRLTVV.

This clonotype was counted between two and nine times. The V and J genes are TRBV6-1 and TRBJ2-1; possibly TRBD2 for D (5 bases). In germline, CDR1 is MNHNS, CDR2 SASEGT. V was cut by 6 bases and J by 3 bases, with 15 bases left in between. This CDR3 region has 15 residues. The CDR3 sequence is CASRPLATRYNEQFF. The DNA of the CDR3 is TGTGCCAGCAGACCATTAGCGACCCGCTACAATGAGCAGTTCTTC.

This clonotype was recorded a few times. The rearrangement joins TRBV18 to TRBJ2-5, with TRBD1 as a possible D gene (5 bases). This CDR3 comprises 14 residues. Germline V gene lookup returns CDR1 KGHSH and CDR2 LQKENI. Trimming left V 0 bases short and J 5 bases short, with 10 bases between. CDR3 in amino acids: CASSPPAGMETQYF. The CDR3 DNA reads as TGTGCCAGCTCACCACCAGCAGGGATGGAGACCCAGTACTTC.

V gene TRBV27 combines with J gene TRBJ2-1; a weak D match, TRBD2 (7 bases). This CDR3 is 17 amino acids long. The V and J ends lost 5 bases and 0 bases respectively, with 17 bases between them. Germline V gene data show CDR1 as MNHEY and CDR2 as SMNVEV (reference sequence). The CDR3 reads CASSQGTTYFSYNEQFF. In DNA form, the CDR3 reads TGTGCCAGCAGTCAGGGGACTACCTACTTCTCCTACAATGAGCAGTTCTTC.

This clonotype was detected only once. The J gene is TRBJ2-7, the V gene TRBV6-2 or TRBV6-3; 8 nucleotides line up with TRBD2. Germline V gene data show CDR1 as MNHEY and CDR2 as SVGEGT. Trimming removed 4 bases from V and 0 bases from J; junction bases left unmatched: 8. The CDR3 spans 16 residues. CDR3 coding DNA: TGTGCCAGCAGTTCGGGACTAGGATTTCGCTCCTACGAGCAGTACGTC. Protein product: CASSSGLGFRSYEQYV.

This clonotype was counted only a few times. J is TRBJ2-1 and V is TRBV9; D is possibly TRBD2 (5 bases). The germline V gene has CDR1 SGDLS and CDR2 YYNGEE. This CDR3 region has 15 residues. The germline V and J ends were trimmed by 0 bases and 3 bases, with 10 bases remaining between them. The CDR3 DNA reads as TGTGCCAGCAGCGTAGATGGCGGGTACTACAATGAGCAGTTCTTC. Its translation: CASSVDGGYYNEQFF.

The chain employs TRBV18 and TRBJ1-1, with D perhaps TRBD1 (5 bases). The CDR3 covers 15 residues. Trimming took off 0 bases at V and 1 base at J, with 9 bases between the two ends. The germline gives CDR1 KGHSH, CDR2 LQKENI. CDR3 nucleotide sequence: TGTGCCAGCTCACCACCGACAGCCACGAACACTGAAGCTTTCTTT. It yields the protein CASSPPTATNTEAFF.

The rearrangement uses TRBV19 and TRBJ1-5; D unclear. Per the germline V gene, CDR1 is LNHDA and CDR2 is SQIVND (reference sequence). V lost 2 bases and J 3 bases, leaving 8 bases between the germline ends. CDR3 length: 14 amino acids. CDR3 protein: CASSITAVNQPQHF. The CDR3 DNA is TGTGCCAGTAGTATAACAGCTGTCAATCAGCCCCAGCATTTT. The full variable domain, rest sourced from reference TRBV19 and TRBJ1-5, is DGGITQSPKYLFRKEGQNVTLSCEQNLNHDAMYWYRQDPGQGLRLIYYSQIVNDFQKGDIAEGYSVSREKKESFPLTVTSAQKNPTAFYLCASSITAVNQPQHFGDGTRLSIL.

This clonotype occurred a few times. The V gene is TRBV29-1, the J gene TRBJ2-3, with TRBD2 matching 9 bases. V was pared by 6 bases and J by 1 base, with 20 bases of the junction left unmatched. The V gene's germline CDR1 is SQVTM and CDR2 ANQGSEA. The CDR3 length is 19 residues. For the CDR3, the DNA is TGCAGCGTCAAGTTGACCCGCGCGGGAGGGGTTTTTGGCACAGATACGCAGTATTTT. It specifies CSVKLTRAGGVFGTDTQYF.

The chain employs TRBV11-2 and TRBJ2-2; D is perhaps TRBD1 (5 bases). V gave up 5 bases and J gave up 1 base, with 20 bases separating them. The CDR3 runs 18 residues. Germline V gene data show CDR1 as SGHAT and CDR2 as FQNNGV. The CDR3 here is CASSPRLGAAVNTGELFF. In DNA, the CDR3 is TGTGCCAGCAGCCCCCGGTTAGGGGCGGCGGTGAACACCGGGGAGCTGTTTTTT. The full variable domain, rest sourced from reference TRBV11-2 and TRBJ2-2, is EAGVAQSPRYKIIEKRQSVAFWCNPISGHATLYWYQQILGQGPKLLIQFQNNGVVDDSQLPKDRFSAERLKGVDSTLKIQPAKLEDSAVYLCASSPRLGAAVNTGELFFGEGSRLTVL.

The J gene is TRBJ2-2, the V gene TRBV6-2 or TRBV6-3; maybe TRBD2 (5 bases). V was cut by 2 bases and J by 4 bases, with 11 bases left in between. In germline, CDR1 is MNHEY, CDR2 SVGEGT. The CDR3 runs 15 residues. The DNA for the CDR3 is TGTGCCAGCAGTTACGCGGGCCCGGGCACCGGGGAGCTGTTTTTT. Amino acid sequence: CASSYAGPGTGELFF.

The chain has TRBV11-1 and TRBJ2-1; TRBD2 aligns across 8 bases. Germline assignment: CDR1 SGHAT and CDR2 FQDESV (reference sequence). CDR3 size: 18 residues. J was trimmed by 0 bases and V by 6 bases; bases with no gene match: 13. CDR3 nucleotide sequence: TGTGCCAGCAGGCTAACCGGGACTAGGCAAAGCTCCTACAATGAGCAGTTCTTC. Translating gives CASRLTGTRQSSYNEQFF.

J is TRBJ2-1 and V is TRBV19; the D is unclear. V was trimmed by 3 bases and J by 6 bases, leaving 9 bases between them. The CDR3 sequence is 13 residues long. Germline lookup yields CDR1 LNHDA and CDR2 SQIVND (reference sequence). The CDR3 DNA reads TGTGCCAGTAGTATGGGGTTTGTCAATGAGCAGTTCTTC. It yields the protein CASSMGFVNEQFF.

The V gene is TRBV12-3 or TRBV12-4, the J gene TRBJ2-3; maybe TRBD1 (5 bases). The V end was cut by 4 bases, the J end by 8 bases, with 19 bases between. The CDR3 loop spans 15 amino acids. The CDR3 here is CASSSFGQGRGTQYF. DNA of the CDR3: TGTGCCAGCAGTTCTTTCGGGCAGGGAAGAGGTACGCAGTATTTT.

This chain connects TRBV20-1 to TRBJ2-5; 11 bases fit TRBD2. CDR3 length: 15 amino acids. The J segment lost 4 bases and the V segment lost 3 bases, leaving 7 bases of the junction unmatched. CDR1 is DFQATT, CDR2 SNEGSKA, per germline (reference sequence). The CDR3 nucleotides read TGCAGTGCTAGCCTGACTAGCGGGACACTAGAGACCCAGTACTTC. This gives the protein CSASLTSGTLETQYF.

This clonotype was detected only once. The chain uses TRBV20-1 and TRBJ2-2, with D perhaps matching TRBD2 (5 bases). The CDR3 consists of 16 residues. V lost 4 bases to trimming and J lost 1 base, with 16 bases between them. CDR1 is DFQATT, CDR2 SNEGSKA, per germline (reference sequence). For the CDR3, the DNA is TGCAGTGCTAACGGAGAAAAACGGGGGAACACCGGGGAGCTGTTTTTT. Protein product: CSANGEKRGNTGELFF.

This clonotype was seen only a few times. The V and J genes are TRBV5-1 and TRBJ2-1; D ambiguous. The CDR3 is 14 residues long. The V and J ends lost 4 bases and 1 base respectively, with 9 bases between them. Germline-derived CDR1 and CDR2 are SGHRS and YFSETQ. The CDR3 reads CASSDPGSYNEQFF. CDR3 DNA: TGCGCCAGCAGCGATCCGGGTTCCTACAATGAGCAGTTCTTC.

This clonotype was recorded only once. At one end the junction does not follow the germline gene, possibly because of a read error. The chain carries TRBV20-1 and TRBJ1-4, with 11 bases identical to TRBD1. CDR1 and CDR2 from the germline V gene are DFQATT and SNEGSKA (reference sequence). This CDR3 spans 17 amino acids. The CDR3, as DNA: TGCTGTGCTACGAGGACTGGACAGGGGGCAATTAATGAAAAACTGTTTTTT. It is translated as CCATRTGQGAINEKLFF.

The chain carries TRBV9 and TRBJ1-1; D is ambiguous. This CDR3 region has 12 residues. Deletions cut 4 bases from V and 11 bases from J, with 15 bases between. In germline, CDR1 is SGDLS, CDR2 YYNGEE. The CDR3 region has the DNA TGTGCCAGCAGCCCCCCCGGGCCAGAGGCTTTCTTT. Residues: CASSPPGPEAFF.

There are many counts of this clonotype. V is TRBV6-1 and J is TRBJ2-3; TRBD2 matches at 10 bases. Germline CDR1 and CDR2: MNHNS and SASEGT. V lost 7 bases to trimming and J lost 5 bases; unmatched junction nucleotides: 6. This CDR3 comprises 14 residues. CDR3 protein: CASTLAGAGDTQYF. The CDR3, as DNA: TGTGCCAGCACGCTAGCGGGAGCGGGAGATACGCAGTATTTT.

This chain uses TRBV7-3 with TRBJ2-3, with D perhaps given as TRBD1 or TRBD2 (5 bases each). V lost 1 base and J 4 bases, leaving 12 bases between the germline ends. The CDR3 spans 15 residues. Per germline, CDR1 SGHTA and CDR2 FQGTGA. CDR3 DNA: TGTGCCAGCAGCTTAATGCTGGGACGGGCAGATACGCAGTATTTT. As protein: CASSLMLGRADTQYF.

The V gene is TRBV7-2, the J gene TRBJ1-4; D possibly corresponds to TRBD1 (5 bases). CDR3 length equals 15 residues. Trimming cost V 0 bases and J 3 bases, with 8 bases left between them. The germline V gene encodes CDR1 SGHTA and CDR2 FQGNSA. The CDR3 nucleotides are TGTGCCAGCAGCTTAGCTGGCAGGGCTAATGAAAAACTGTTTTTT. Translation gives CASSLAGRANEKLFF. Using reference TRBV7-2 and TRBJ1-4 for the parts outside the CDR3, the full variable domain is GAGVSQSPSNKVTEKGKDVELRCDPISGHTALYWYRQSLGQGLEFLIYFQGNSAPDKSGLPSDRFSAERTGGSVSTLTIQRTQQEDSAVYLCASSLAGRANEKLFFGSGTQLSVL.

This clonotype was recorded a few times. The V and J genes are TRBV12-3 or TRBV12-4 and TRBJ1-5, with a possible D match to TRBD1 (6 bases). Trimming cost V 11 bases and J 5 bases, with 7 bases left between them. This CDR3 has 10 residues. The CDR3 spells CAPGDQPQHF. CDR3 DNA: TGTGCCCCAGGGGATCAGCCCCAGCATTTT.

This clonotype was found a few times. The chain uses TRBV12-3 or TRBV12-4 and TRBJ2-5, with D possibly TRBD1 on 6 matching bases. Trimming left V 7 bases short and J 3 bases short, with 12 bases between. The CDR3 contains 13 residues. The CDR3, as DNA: TGTGCCAGCACCGACAGGATGGAAGAGACCCAGTACTTC. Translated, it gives CASTDRMEETQYF.

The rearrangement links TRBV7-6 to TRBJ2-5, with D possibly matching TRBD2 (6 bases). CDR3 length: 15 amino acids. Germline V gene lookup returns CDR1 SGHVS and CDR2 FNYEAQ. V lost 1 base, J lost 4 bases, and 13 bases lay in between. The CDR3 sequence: CASSLVAGLAETQYF. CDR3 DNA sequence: TGTGCCAGCAGCTTAGTGGCGGGGTTGGCAGAGACCCAGTACTTC.

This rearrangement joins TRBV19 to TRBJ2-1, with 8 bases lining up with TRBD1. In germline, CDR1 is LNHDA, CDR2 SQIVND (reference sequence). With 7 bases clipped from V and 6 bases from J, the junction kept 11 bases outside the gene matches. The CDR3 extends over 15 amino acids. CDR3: CASTSTGVEGNEQFF. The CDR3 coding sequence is TGTGCCAGTACCTCGACAGGGGTTGAGGGCAATGAGCAGTTCTTC. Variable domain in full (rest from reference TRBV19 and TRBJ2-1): DGGITQSPKYLFRKEGQNVTLSCEQNLNHDAMYWYRQDPGQGLRLIYYSQIVNDFQKGDIAEGYSVSREKKESFPLTVTSAQKNPTAFYLCASTSTGVEGNEQFFGPGTRLTVL.